Described below is a single T cell receptor (beta chain) sequence and its context. This sample is drawn from a study of T cells after yellow fever vaccination. MiXCR was run by TCRdb on the 5' RACE reads, yielding one entry per CDR3 protein. In the table there are more than 95,000 distinct CDR3 sequences, 13% to 15% of which are singletons. The CDR3 consists of 16 residues. Germline CDR1 is SGHTA and CDR2 is FQGNSA. V lost 5 bases, J lost 2 bases, and 17 bases lay in between. This rearrangement joins TRBV7-2 to TRBJ2-3; D perhaps matches TRBD2 (6 bases). The TCR sequence derives from a man between 18 and 29 years old who received the YFV17D yellow fever vaccine. The sequenced sample was CD8+ T cells sorted from PBMCs, obtained 5 days after the yellow fever booster vaccination. Here the CDR3 DNA reads TGTGCCAGCAGCCCCTTTGCGGGGACCTCCACAGATACGCAGTATTTT. Translated: CASSPFAGTSTDTQYF.